Below, 23 T cell receptor beta chains from the same sample are listed, as sequenced in a study of technical replicates of blood from several donors. Some clones are missing from TCRdb's copy, which holds only in-frame ones; the method was immunoSEQ multiplex PCR. The sample consists of around 80,000 clones, over 95% of them appearing once. Sequencing used T cells isolated from PBMCs. These TCRs come from a human donor in good health.

The V gene is TRBV10-1, the J gene TRBJ2-7, with 8 bases fitting TRBD2. Trimming cost V 7 bases and J 1 base; bases outside gene matches: 6. The CDR3 runs to 14 residues. Germline-derived CDR1 and CDR2 are WNHNN and SYGVQD (reference sequence). The CDR3 sequence is CASNKASGSYEQYF. CDR3 nucleotide sequence: TGCGCCAGCAATAAGGCTAGCGGGTCCTACGAGCAGTACTTC.

The CDR3 bases are TGTGCCAGCAGCGACTTCCTAGCGGTGCGGGGAGACAATGAGCAGTTCTTC. Translation gives CASSDFLAVRGDNEQFF. The genes are TRBV9 and TRBJ2-1; 7 bases agree with TRBD2. Germline assignment: CDR1 SGDLS and CDR2 YYNGEE. The V segment lost 3 bases and the J segment 5 bases; nucleotides outside the gene matches: 14. This CDR3 is built from 17 residues.

This chain uses TRBV7-8 with TRBJ2-1; D call uncertain. Germline V lookup: CDR1 SGHVS, CDR2 FQNEAQ. This CDR3 spans 15 amino acids. The V and J ends lost 2 bases and 3 bases respectively, with 11 bases between them. The CDR3 bases are TGTGCCAGCAGCTTATCCACTACCGACTACAATGAGCAGTTCTTC. Translation: CASSLSTTDYNEQFF.

The chain's CDR3 is CASSLGYGLEAFF. DNA of the CDR3: TGTGCCAGCAGCTTAGGGTACGGACTTGAAGCTTTCTTT. The V and J genes are TRBV11-3 and TRBJ1-1; no firm D call. The CDR3 runs 13 residues. V lost 1 base and J lost 7, with 10 bases in between. The germline gives CDR1 SGHNT, CDR2 YENEEA.

V and J are TRBV29-1 and TRBJ2-3; D unclear. Germline CDR1 SQVTM, CDR2 ANQGSEA. Trimming cost V 4 bases and J 0 bases, with 8 bases left between them. The CDR3 runs 13 residues. In DNA form, the CDR3 reads TGCAGCGTTGTAGATCCGAGCACAGATACGCAGTATTTT. Amino acid sequence: CSVVDPSTDTQYF.

The V gene is TRBV11-2, the J gene TRBJ1-1; D ambiguous. Trimming took 3 bases from V and 4 from J, leaving 3 bases between them. Per germline, CDR1 SGHAT and CDR2 FQNNGV. The CDR3 length is 11 residues. The CDR3 spells CASSFITEAFF. The DNA of the CDR3 is TGTGCCAGCAGCTTTATCACTGAAGCTTTCTTT.

The V call is TRBV9, the J call TRBJ2-2; D possibly corresponds to TRBD2 (6 bases). V was pared by 6 bases and J by 5 bases, with 11 bases between. The CDR3 is 13 amino acids. Germline V CDR1 and CDR2: SGDLS, YYNGEE. For the CDR3, the DNA is TGTGCCAGCAATCAGGCGGGGACCGGGGAGCTGTTTTTT. The encoded protein is CASNQAGTGELFF.

As DNA, the CDR3 is TGTGCCAGCAGTCCTAGTGGGGAGACCCAGTACTTC. As protein: CASSPSGETQYF. This chain joins TRBV6-5 and TRBJ2-5; D not certain. V was clipped by 5 bases and J by 5 bases, with 9 bases between them. In germline, CDR1 is MNHEY, CDR2 SVGAGI. The CDR3 is 12 residues long.

This sequence joins TRBV5-1 and TRBJ2-3; perhaps TRBD1 as D (6 bases). Trimming cost V 1 base and J 4 bases, with 13 bases left between them. Germline assignment: CDR1 SGHRS and CDR2 YFSETQ. The CDR3 is made up of 15 amino acids. The CDR3 loop is CASSLWGQEADTQYF. CDR3 sequence (DNA): TGCGCCAGCAGCTTGTGGGGGCAGGAGGCAGATACGCAGTATTTT.

The V gene is TRBV5-6, the J gene TRBJ2-7; a weak D match, TRBD2 (5 bases). The CDR3 runs to 15 residues. From germline, CDR1 is SGHDT and CDR2 YYEEEE. V lost 3 bases and J lost 2, with 15 bases in between. The CDR3 loop is CASSSTNEVPYEQYF. The CDR3 DNA sequence: TGTGCCAGCAGCTCGACTAACGAGGTCCCCTACGAGCAGTACTTC.

A single count supports this clone. V usage is TRBV11-3 and J usage is TRBJ2-7, with D hard to call. V lost 1 base to trimming and J lost 3 bases, with 4 bases between them. CDR3 length: 12 amino acids. Germline V gene data show CDR1 as SGHNT and CDR2 as YENEEA. CDR3: CASSLVNYEQYF. In DNA, the CDR3 is TGTGCCAGCAGCTTAGTAAACTACGAGCAGTACTTC.

The CDR3 is CASSPSGKSYEQYF. The CDR3 DNA reads TGTGCCAGCAGCCCTAGCGGGAAATCCTACGAGCAGTACTTC. V and J are TRBV7-3 and TRBJ2-7, with TRBD2 identical over 9 bases. Trimming removed 5 bases from V and 1 base from J; junction bases left unmatched: 3. Germline CDR1 SGHTA, CDR2 FQGTGA. CDR3 length: 14 amino acids.

The J gene is TRBJ2-1, the V gene TRBV9, with 11 bases fitting TRBD2. With V trimmed by 2 bases and J by 5 bases, 3 bases remained unmatched. This CDR3 contains 15 residues. Germline V gives CDR1 SGDLS, CDR2 YYNGEE. The CDR3 here is CASSVSGLADNEQFF. Here the CDR3 DNA reads TGTGCCAGCAGCGTGTCGGGACTAGCGGACAATGAGCAGTTCTTC.

The V call is TRBV5-5, the J call TRBJ2-7; TRBD2 matches 7 bases. Germline V gives CDR1 SGHKS, CDR2 YYEKEE (reference sequence). This CDR3 spans 14 amino acids. The J segment lost 3 bases and the V segment lost 0 bases, leaving 3 bases of the junction unmatched. CDR3 nucleotide sequence: TGTGCCAGCAGCTTGGAGCGGGAAATCTACGAGCAGTACTTC. This encodes CASSLEREIYEQYF.

The V gene is TRBV5-4, the J gene TRBJ2-7; D is possibly TRBD1 (6 bases). The CDR3 is 15 amino acids. CDR1 and CDR2 from the germline V gene are SGHNT and YYREEE (reference sequence). Trimming shortened V by 4 bases and J by 1 base, and 15 bases separated the two germline ends. CDR3 sequence (DNA): TGTGCCAGCAGCCAATCGCCGACAGGATCCTACGAGCAGTACTTC. This encodes CASSQSPTGSYEQYF.

J is TRBJ2-3 and V is TRBV5-6, with TRBD2 matching over 12 bases. The V gene end was trimmed by 4 bases and the J gene end by 2 bases; junction bases not matched to a gene: 8. The CDR3 is 17 residues long. Germline assignment: CDR1 SGHDT and CDR2 YYEEEE. CDR3 sequence reads: CASSQTGLAGNTDTQYF. CDR3 DNA: TGTGCCAGCAGCCAAACCGGACTAGCGGGAAACACAGATACGCAGTATTTT.

This clone has a handful of counts. The V call is TRBV2, the J call TRBJ2-7; D is perhaps TRBD2 (5 bases). This CDR3 spans 13 amino acids. V was clipped by 7 bases and J by 9 bases, with 19 bases between them. The V gene's germline CDR1 is SNHLY and CDR2 FYNNEI. The CDR3 DNA reads as TGTGCCAGCAACGAGCCCTTTACAGCGGTGCAGTACTTC. Protein product: CASNEPFTAVQYF.

The J gene is TRBJ2-1, the V gene TRBV20-1; 8 bases are a match to TRBD2. In germline, CDR1 is DFQATT, CDR2 SNEGSKA (reference sequence). Trimming at V came to 0 bases and at J to 13 bases, leaving 2 bases not matched to a gene. This CDR3 is 11 amino acids long. The CDR3 nucleotides are TGCAGTGCTAGAGATAGCGGGATTCAGTTCTTC. Protein sequence: CSARDSGIQFF.

The rearrangement joins TRBV20-1 to TRBJ2-5; D call uncertain. The CDR3 extends over 11 amino acids. V lost 7 bases to trimming and J lost 5 bases, with 11 bases between them. Germline CDR1 and CDR2: DFQATT and SNEGSKA (reference sequence). CDR3 sequence (DNA): TGCAGTGTACCTAGTAAGGAGACCCAGTACTTC. Encoded protein: CSVPSKETQYF.

The gene calls are TRBV5-6 and TRBJ1-5; D may be TRBD1 (5 bases). Germline lookup yields CDR1 SGHDT and CDR2 YYEEEE. V lost 2 bases, J lost 2 bases, and 11 bases lay in between. The CDR3 is 15 amino acids. The CDR3 region is CASSFFEGGNQPQHF. CDR3 bases: TGTGCCAGCAGCTTTTTCGAAGGGGGCAATCAGCCCCAGCATTTT.

The chain's CDR3 is CASSEGNGATYEQYF. The DNA of the CDR3 is TGTGCCAGCAGTGAAGGTAATGGGGCAACCTACGAGCAGTACTTC. This chain joins TRBV2 and TRBJ2-7; tentatively, D is TRBD1 (5 bases). There are 15 residues in the CDR3. Trimming stripped 1 base from V and 2 bases from J, with 12 bases between. Germline CDR1 SNHLY, CDR2 FYNNEI.

This clone has just one count. The chain is built from TRBV4-1 and TRBJ2-1; D may be TRBD2 (7 bases). The CDR3 sequence is 15 residues long. Germline values: CDR1 MGHRA, CDR2 YSYEKL. V gave up 2 bases and J gave up 2 bases, with 10 bases separating them. In nucleotides, the CDR3 is TGCGCCAGCAGCCAATTCGGGGGGCCCTACAATGAGCAGTTCTTC. Residues: CASSQFGGPYNEQFF.

The chain has TRBV10-3 and TRBJ1-2, with D possibly TRBD1 on 6 matching bases. The V and J ends lost 3 bases and 7 bases respectively, with 9 bases between them. Per germline, CDR1 ENHRY and CDR2 SYGVKD. This CDR3 region has 12 residues. CDR3 loop: CAISEAGVGYTF. The CDR3 nucleotides are TGTGCCATCAGTGAAGCAGGGGTTGGCTACACCTTC.